This T cell receptor (beta chain) derives from a study of cytomegalovirus exposure and HLA in healthy donors. Study outcomes and limitations: Judged likely to be a sequencing artifact was a cluster of highly shared sequence variants. The study listed some 160 cytomegalovirus-associated TCR beta chains. Later findings reportedly placed an Asian-associated ancestry cluster below the roughly 690-donor mean for N-insertions. Several V segments, TRBV6-2 and TRBV6-3 among them, could not be told apart and were dropped.

With regard to this clone: Its antigen is still unknown.

PCR was performed using 60 Vbeta and 13 Jbeta primers. Some clones are missing from TCRdb's copy, which holds only in-frame ones; the method was immunoSEQ multiplex PCR. The table includes 200,000 or so clones, 82% detected once. The CDR3 spans 16 residues. V was pared by 5 bases and J by 4 bases, with 18 bases between. The germline CDR1 and CDR2 sequences are SEHNR and FQNEAQ (reference sequence). This sequence originates from a boy aged 2-15 years in good health and CMV-seronegative. The sample was PBMCs. V is TRBV7-9 and J is TRBJ1-5; D ambiguous. CDR3 in DNA: TGTGCCAGCAGCCTATACCCCGGGAACCAAAATCAGCCCCAGCATTTT. Translated: CASSLYPGNQNQPQHF. Combining the CDR3 with reference TRBV7-9 and TRBJ1-5 gives the whole variable domain DTGVSQNPRHKITKRGQNVTFRCDPISEHNRLYWYRQTLGQGPEFLTYFQNEAQLEKSRLLSDRFSAERPKGSFSTLEIQRTEQGDSAMYLCASSLYPGNQNQPQHFGDGTRLSIL.